This T cell receptor beta chain was retrieved from a study of T cell repertoires in cytomegalovirus infection. As to this clonotype: The antigen is not known.

Each CDR3 protein is one row after TCRdb ran MiXCR on the reads. The top ten hold 50% of the sample, which has approximately 76,000 distinct CDR3 sequences, roughly a quarter seen once. Study observations and caveats: HLA-C-restricted CMV-specific TCR beta clonotypes were dominant in the ex vivo response.

The clonotype comes from a human donor in good health (CMV status not recorded). Some clones in this sample may be carry-over from other donors' samples. The source was CD8+ T cells from cultured PBMCs, collected from culture after CMV antigen stimulation.

The CDR3: CASSPIRDRLTDTQYF. The CDR3 DNA follows: TGTGCCAGCAGCCCGATTCGGGACAGACTAACAGATACGCAGTATTTT. This rearrangement joins TRBV6-6 to TRBJ2-3; TRBD1 agrees at 7 bases. CDR3 size: 16 residues. Looked up from germline, CDR1 is MNHNY and CDR2 is SVGAGI (reference sequence). The V gene end was trimmed by 6 bases and the J gene end by 3 bases; junction bases not matched to a gene: 12.